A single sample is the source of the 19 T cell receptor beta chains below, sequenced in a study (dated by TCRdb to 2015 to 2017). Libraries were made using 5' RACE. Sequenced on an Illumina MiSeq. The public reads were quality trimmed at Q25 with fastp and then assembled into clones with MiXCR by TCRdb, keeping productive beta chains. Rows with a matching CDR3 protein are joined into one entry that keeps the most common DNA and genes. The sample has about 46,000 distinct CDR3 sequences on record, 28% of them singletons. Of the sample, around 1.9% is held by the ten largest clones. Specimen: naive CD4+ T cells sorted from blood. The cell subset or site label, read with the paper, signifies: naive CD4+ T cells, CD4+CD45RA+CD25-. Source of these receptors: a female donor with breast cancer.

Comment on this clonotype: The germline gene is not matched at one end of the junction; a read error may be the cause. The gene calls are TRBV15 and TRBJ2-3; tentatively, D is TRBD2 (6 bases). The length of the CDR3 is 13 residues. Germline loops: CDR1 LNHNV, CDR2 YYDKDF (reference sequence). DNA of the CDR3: TGTGCCACCAGCAGATCAACGGGAGATACACAGTATTTT. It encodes CATSRSTGDTQYF.

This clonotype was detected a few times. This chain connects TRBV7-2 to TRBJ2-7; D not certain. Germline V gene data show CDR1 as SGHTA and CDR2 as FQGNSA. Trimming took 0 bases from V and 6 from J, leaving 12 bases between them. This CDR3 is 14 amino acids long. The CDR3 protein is CASSLAPAAGEQYF. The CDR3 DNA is TGTGCCAGCAGCTTAGCCCCGGCAGCCGGCGAGCAGTACTTC.

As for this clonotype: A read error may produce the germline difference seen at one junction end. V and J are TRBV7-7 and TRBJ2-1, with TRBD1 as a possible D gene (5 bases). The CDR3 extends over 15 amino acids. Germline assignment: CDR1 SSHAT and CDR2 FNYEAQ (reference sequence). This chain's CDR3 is CASSTIPRGYNEQFF. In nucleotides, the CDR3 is TGTGCTAGCAGCACGATCCCTAGGGGTTACAATGAGCAGTTCTTC.

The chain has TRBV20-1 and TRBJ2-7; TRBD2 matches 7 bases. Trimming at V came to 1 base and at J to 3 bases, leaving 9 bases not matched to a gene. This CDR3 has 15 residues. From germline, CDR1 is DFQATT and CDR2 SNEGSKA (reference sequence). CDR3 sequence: CSARVPGRGSYEQYF. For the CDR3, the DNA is TGCAGTGCTAGAGTACCGGGACGCGGGAGCTACGAGCAGTACTTC.

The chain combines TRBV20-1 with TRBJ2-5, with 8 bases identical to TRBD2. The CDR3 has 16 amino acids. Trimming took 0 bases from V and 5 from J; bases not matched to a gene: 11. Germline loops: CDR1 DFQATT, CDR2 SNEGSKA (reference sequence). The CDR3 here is CSARDEAGASDETQYF. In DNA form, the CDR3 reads TGCAGTGCTAGAGATGAAGCGGGAGCTTCGGATGAGACCCAGTACTTC.

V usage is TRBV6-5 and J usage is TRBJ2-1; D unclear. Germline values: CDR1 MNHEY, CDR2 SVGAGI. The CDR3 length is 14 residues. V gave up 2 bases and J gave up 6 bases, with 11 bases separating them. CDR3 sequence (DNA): TGTGCCAGCAGTTACAATGGACGACTCAATGAGCAGTTCTTC. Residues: CASSYNGRLNEQFF.

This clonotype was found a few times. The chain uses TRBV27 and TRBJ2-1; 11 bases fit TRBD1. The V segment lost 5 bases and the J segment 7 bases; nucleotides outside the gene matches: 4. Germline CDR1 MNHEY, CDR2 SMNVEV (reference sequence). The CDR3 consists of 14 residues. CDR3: CASSAGTGGNEQFF. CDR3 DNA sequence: TGTGCCAGCAGTGCCGGGACAGGGGGGAATGAGCAGTTCTTC.

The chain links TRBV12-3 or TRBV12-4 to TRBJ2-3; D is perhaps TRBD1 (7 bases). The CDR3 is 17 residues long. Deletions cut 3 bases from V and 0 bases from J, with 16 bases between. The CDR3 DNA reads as TGTGCCAGCAGTTTCTCGGCAGGGGGGCCTAGCACAGATACGCAGTATTTT. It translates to CASSFSAGGPSTDTQYF.

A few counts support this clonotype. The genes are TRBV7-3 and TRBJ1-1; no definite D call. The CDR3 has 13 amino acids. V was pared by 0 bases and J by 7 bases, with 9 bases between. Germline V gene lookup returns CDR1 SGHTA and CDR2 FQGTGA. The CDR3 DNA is TGTGCCAGCAGCTTAACGGCCAGTGATGAAGCTTTCTTT. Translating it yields CASSLTASDEAFF.

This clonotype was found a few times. This CDR3 is CASSIAGTGNSYEQYF. CDR3 DNA: TGTGCCAGCAGCATAGCCGGGACAGGGAACTCCTACGAGCAGTACTTC. The chain has TRBV11-2 and TRBJ2-7, with 9 bases lining up with TRBD1. The CDR3 runs to 16 residues. Germline trimming cut 5 bases from V and 0 bases from J; bases unmatched to any gene: 8. Germline V CDR1 and CDR2: SGHAT, FQNNGV.

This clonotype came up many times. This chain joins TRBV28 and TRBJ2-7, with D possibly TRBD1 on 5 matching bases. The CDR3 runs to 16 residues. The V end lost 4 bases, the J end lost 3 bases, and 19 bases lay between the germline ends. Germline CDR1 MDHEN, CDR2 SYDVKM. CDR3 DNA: TGTGCCAGCAGTTGGGGCAGTTCTAGAGGTGGCTACGAGCAGTACTTC. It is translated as CASSWGSSRGGYEQYF.

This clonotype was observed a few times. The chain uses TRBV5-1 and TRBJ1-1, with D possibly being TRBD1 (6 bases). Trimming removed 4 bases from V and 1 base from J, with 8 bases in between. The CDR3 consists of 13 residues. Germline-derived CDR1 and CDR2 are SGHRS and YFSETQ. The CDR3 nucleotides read TGCGCCAGCAGCATACAGGGGAACACTGAAGCTTTCTTT. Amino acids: CASSIQGNTEAFF.

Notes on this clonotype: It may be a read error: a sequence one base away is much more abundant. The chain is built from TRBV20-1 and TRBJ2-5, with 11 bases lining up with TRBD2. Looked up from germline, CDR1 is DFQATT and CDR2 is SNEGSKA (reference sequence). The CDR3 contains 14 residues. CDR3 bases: TGCAGTGCTCTAGCGGGGGGCTACAGGGAGACCCTGTACTTC. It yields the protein CSALAGGYRETLYF.

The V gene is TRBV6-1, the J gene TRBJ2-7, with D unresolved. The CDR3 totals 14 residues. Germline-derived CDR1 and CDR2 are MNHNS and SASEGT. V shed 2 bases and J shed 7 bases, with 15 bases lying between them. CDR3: CASSEFRILGEQYF. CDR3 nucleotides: TGTGCCAGCAGTGAATTCAGGATCCTTGGAGAGCAGTACTTC.

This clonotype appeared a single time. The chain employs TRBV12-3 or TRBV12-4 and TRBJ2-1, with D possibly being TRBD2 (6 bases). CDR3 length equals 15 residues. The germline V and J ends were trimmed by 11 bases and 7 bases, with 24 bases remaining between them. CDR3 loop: CAGRWTAGIINEQFF. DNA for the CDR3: TGTGCCGGCCGTTGGACGGCGGGGATAATAAATGAGCAGTTCTTC.

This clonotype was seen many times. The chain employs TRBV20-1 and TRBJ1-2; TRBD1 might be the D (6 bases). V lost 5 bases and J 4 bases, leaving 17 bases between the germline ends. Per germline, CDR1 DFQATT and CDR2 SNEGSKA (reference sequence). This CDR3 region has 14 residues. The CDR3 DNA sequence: TGCAGTGCTCCCTCCCTCCAGGGGCCCTATGGCTACACCTTC. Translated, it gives CSAPSLQGPYGYTF.

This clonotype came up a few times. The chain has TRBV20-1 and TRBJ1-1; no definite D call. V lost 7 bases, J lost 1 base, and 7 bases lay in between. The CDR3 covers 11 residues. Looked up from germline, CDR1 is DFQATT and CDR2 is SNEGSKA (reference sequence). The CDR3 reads CSVARNTEAFF. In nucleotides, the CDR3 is TGCAGTGTAGCTCGGAACACTGAAGCTTTCTTT.

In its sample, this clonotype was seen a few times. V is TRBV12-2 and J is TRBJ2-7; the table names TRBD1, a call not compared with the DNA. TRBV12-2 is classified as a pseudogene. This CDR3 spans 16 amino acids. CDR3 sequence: CASHPPSGQRHYEQYF. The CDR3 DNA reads TGTGCAAGCCACCCGCCGTCGGGACAGAGACACTACGAGCAGTACTTC.

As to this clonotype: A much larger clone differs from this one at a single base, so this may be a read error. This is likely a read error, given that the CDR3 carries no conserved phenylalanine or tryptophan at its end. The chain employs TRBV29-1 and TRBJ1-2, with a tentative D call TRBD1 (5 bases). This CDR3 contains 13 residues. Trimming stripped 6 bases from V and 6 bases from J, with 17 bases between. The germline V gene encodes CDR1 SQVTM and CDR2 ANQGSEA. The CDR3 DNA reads TGCAGCGTAGCCGGACAAGGGTGGAATGGCTACACCGTC. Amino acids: CSVAGQGWNGYTV.